This TCR beta chain was sequenced in a study of T cell responses to AZD1222 COVID-19 vaccine. Notes on the study in general: Repertoire sampling occurred only after the peak T cell response. Only a handful of AZD1222 recipients tested seropositive at baseline. Most donors were white British, females outnumbered males, and clonal diversity was possibly underestimated.

Sequenced by immunoSEQ multiplex PCR; TCRdb stores in-frame clones only, minus some. The sample yields about 70,000 clones, roughly four fifths seen once. CDR3 length: 14 amino acids. Germline V gene lookup returns CDR1 LNHDA and CDR2 SQIVND (reference sequence). The V and J ends lost 5 bases and 4 bases, in that order; junction bases with no gene match: 8. Pooled together were second doses at about 4 or about 12 weeks. In regard to this clone: Its target is unknown.

This rearrangement joins TRBV19 to TRBJ2-7, with 7 bases fitting TRBD1. The TCR originated in an adult who received the AZD1222 COVID-19 vaccine. Material: peripheral blood, obtained 28 days after the second AZD1222 dose. CDR3 loop: CASSGPGTEYEQYF. CDR3 nucleotides: TGTGCCAGTAGTGGACCCGGGACAGAATACGAGCAGTACTTC.